This T cell receptor (beta chain) was identified in a study of tumor-infiltrating lymphocytes in primary liver carcinoma. Study details: With diameters of about 4.2 to 10 cm, tumors were stage T1-T3 N0M0. Regarding the study as a whole: Blood trailed tumors significantly in top-250-clone fraction (p = 0.039). Tumor region pairs overlapped more than did tumor-adjacent and tumor-blood pairs.

Germline CDR1 reads SQVTM; CDR2 reads ANQGSEA. There are 13 residues in the CDR3. Bulk tissue was left unsorted, and RNA and DNA were co-extracted from 20-30 mg of it. In regard to this clonotype: The antigen remains undetermined. Compared with germline, one end of the junction differs, possibly owing to a read error.

Constant-region priming of about 500 ng total RNA yielded TCR beta cDNA. The TCR beta library was amplified through three nested multiplex PCR rounds in a modified ARM-PCR procedure. Use of TRBV1-TRBV30 forward primers with a C-beta reverse primer characterized the first two PCR rounds, which lasted about 10 cycles each. TCRdb analysed the multiplex PCR reads with MiXCR anew, one entry per CDR3 protein. The sample has fewer than 90,000 distinct CDR3 sequences, 72% seen once. The chain joins TRBV29-1 to TRBJ2-7; 12 positions agree with TRBD2. The sequence was obtained from a man aged 35 to 55 with primary liver carcinoma and hepatitis B virus infection. Sequencing input: liver tumor tissue from sampling region 1. The subset here: tumor region T1, superior pole. The CDR3 is CSVWTSGVYEQYF. CDR3 nucleotide sequence: TGTAGCGTCTGGACTAGCGGGGTGTACGAGCAGTACTTC.